This T cell receptor (beta chain) appears in the sequencing data of a study of cytomegalovirus exposure and HLA in healthy donors. Whole-study results and caveats: From TCR beta sequences, most subjects' HLA-A and HLA-B alleles were reportedly predicted accurately. CMV serostatus was the sole immune exposure data available.

With 60 Vbeta and 13 Jbeta primers, the PCR was carried out. Produced via immunoSEQ multiplex PCR; TCRdb's table is partial and in-frame only. The sample comprises 100,000 to 150,000 clones, about 78% of which are singletons, and 3% to 4.5% rests with the top ten. Comments on this clone: Antigen: not known.

The germline V gene encodes CDR1 MNHEY and CDR2 SMNVEV (reference sequence). This CDR3 region has 13 residues. Trimming removed 6 bases from V and 4 bases from J; junction bases left unmatched: 5. This receptor was taken from a man in his thirties or forties in good health and CMV-seronegative. The chain uses TRBV27 and TRBJ2-7, with 8 bases aligning to TRBD1. The sequenced sample consisted of PBMCs. The CDR3 region has the DNA TGTGCCAGCAGACGGGACAGGAGGTACGAGCAGTACTTC. This gives the protein CASRRDRRYEQYF.